The clone carrying this T cell receptor beta chain appeared many times. Its antigen is unknown. Template switching by 5'RACE produced TCR cDNA, adding a universal primer site and UMIs. MiXCR, run by TCRdb on the 5' RACE reads, gives a single entry per CDR3 protein. The data show around 330,000 distinct CDR3 sequences, with roughly 3.5% seen just once and roughly a quarter held by the top ten. This sample was taken from a study of T cells after yellow fever vaccination. Findings and caveats of the study: Bulk-population clonotypes that are abundant could appear as contaminants in FACS-sorted repertoires. Although the secondary response was weaker, it peaked faster, at day 5 versus 15. Just a small share of clonotypes turned up in the CD4 compartment as well as the CD8 compartment.

The V gene's germline CDR1 is SGHTA and CDR2 FQGNSA. This CDR3 spans 14 amino acids. Unmatched junction bases numbered 7, after V lost 4 bases and J lost 8 bases. This receptor was taken from a young man who received the YFV17D yellow fever vaccine. The starting material was PBMCs, obtained on the day of the yellow fever booster vaccination. The J gene is TRBJ2-1, the V gene TRBV7-2; 8 nucleotides agree with TRBD1. CDR3 sequence reads: CASSSRQGNDEQFF. DNA for the CDR3: TGTGCCAGCAGCTCACGACAGGGGAACGATGAGCAGTTCTTC.